The 21 T cell receptor beta chains below come from one sample, sequenced in a study of beta chain features in type 1 diabetes. The authors reverse transcribed all of the isolated RNA, so sequencing captured expressed TCRB transcripts. Sequencing was performed with immunoSEQ multiplex PCR; in TCRdb, only in-frame clones are kept and a portion is missing. The sample yields 900,000 or so clones, 17% seen once. Sequenced material: naive CD4+ T cells from blood. The receptor source for this set is a woman younger than 35 in good health.

The V and J genes are TRBV7-2 and TRBJ2-4; 7 nucleotides align to TRBD1. This CDR3 comprises 12 residues. Per germline, CDR1 SGHTA and CDR2 FQGNSA. With V trimmed by 5 bases and J by 7 bases, 2 bases remained unmatched. CDR3 residues: CASSSRGNIQYF. The CDR3 nucleotides are TGTGCCAGCAGCAGCAGGGGGAACATTCAGTACTTC.

The chain has TRBV5-4 and TRBJ1-1; D possibly corresponds to TRBD1 (6 bases). The germline CDR1 and CDR2 sequences are SGHNT and YYREEE (reference sequence). CDR3 length equals 15 residues. Trimming took off 6 bases at V and 4 bases at J, with 19 bases between the two ends. The CDR3 nucleotides are TGTGCCAGCAACGTGGGTGGTAACAGGGCCACTGAAGCTTTCTTT. Its protein is CASNVGGNRATEAFF.

The chain links TRBV21-1 to TRBJ2-7. TRBV21-1 is marked as a pseudogene. This CDR3 has 15 amino acids. CDR3 nucleotides: TGTGCCAGCAGCCCCCGCCGTTTGGGTAAAAACGAGCAGTACTTC. This encodes CASSPRRLGKNEQYF.

J is TRBJ2-5 and V is TRBV2; the D is unclear. TRBJ2-7 matches the DNA end more closely, so the J call is doubtful. This CDR3 region has 13 residues. Germline V lookup: CDR1 SNHLY, CDR2 FYNNEI. CDR3 DNA: TGTGCCAGCAGTGAAGGGGGAACCTACGAGCAGTACTTC. Translating gives CASSEGGTYEQYF.

The chain carries TRBV5-1 and TRBJ2-5, with 7 nucleotides matching TRBD2. J lost 5 bases, V lost 2 bases, and 6 bases had no gene match. Germline loops: CDR1 SGHRS, CDR2 YFSETQ. The CDR3 totals 14 residues. The chain's CDR3 is CASSFLGGGETQYF. The CDR3 region has the DNA TGCGCCAGCAGCTTCCTCGGGGGAGGGGAGACCCAGTACTTC.

This clone was seen a handful of times. The chain carries TRBV2 and TRBJ1-5; D is possibly TRBD1 (5 bases). The CDR3 spans 15 residues. CDR1 SNHLY and CDR2 FYNNEI come from the germline V gene. V gave up 7 bases and J gave up 0 bases, with 13 bases separating them. CDR3 nucleotide sequence: TGTGCCAGCAAAAGGGACTACAATAGCAATCAGCCCCAGCATTTT. Its protein product is CASKRDYNSNQPQHF.

This clone was observed a few times. This rearrangement joins TRBV25-1 to TRBJ2-5; 8 bases fit TRBD2. CDR1 is MGHDK, CDR2 SYGVNS, per germline. The CDR3 is 16 residues long. Trimming cost V 2 bases and J 2 bases; bases outside gene matches: 7. The CDR3: CASSEPGTRKQETQYF. CDR3 nucleotides: TGTGCCAGCAGTGAACCAGGGACTAGAAAACAAGAGACCCAGTACTTC.

J is TRBJ1-1 and V is TRBV13; D is ambiguous. Germline V gene lookup returns CDR1 PRHDT and CDR2 FYEKMQ (reference sequence). This CDR3 has 13 amino acids. V was trimmed by 5 bases and J by 2 bases, leaving 9 bases between them. The CDR3 bases are TGTGCCAGCAGCCAGACACCCAACACTGAAGCTTTCTTT. It is translated as CASSQTPNTEAFF.

A few counts support this clone. The chain uses TRBV11-2 and TRBJ2-5; 7 nucleotides agree with TRBD1. Germline assignment: CDR1 SGHAT and CDR2 FQNNGV. This CDR3 has 17 amino acids. The ends lost 2 bases at V and 2 bases at J; junction bases unmatched: 11. The CDR3 sequence is CASSLPMGQSTQETQYF. The CDR3 nucleotides read TGTGCCAGCAGCTTACCGATGGGACAGAGCACACAAGAGACCCAGTACTTC.

The chain combines TRBV29-1 with TRBJ2-1; D unclear. The CDR3 spans 13 residues. CDR1 is SQVTM and CDR2 is ANQGSEA in the germline V gene. V lost 5 bases and J lost 4, with 12 bases in between. CDR3 loop: CSVYLGRYNEQFF. The CDR3 DNA sequence: TGCAGCGTTTACCTTGGACGGTACAATGAGCAGTTCTTC.

The sample holds a few counts of this clone. The chain is built from TRBV7-6 and TRBJ2-3; D is ambiguous. The CDR3 extends over 15 amino acids. Germline assignment: CDR1 SGHVS and CDR2 FNYEAQ. Trimming pared 2 bases from V and 0 bases from J, leaving 9 bases between. DNA of the CDR3: TGTGCCAGCAGCTTATTGTCCGGAAGCACAGATACGCAGTATTTT. Translating it yields CASSLLSGSTDTQYF.

This clone was detected a few times. The V call is TRBV29-1, the J call TRBJ2-1; no clear D gene. This CDR3 comprises 13 residues. Germline CDR1 is SQVTM and CDR2 is ANQGSEA. Between the trimmed V and J ends, which lost 0 bases and 7 bases, there was a span of 10 bases. This CDR3 is CSVEDLERNEQFF. The DNA of the CDR3 is TGCAGCGTTGAAGATCTGGAGAGGAATGAGCAGTTCTTC.

The chain is built from TRBV28 and TRBJ2-4; 11 bases align to TRBD2. CDR3 size: 17 residues. The V segment lost 4 bases and the J segment 4 bases; nucleotides outside the gene matches: 9. CDR1 and CDR2 (germline): MDHEN, SYDVKM. The CDR3 sequence is CASSSNAIAGGKNIQYF. Written as DNA, the CDR3 is TGTGCCAGCAGTTCCAATGCCATAGCGGGAGGGAAAAACATTCAGTACTTC.

This chain uses TRBV28 with TRBJ2-2; D is perhaps TRBD2 (6 bases). This CDR3 has 15 amino acids. V lost 5 bases, J lost 5 bases, and 15 bases lay in between. Germline V lookup: CDR1 MDHEN, CDR2 SYDVKM. CDR3 DNA sequence: TGTGCCAGCAGTCCCCTGGTGGGGGGAACCGGGGAGCTGTTTTTT. Protein product: CASSPLVGGTGELFF. The full variable domain, with the rest looked up from reference TRBV28 and TRBJ2-2, is DVKVTQSSRYLVKRTGEKVFLECVQDMDHENMFWYRQDPGLGLRLIYFSYDVKMKEKGDIPEGYSVSREKKERFSLILESASTNQTSMYLCASSPLVGGTGELFFGEGSRLTVL.

This rearrangement joins TRBV5-8 to TRBJ1-1; 9 nucleotides agree with TRBD1. In germline, CDR1 is SGHTS, CDR2 YDEGEE. V lost 4 bases to trimming and J lost 6 bases; unmatched junction nucleotides: 10. The CDR3 is 15 residues long. In DNA, the CDR3 is TGTGCCAGCAGCAGAAGACAGGGGGGCTCTTCTGAAGCTTTCTTT. It codes for CASSRRQGGSSEAFF.

The chain links TRBV10-3 to TRBJ2-5; the match to TRBD2 covers 10 bases. The CDR3 extends over 15 amino acids. J lost 2 bases, V lost 6 bases, and 6 bases had no gene match. The germline V gene encodes CDR1 ENHRY and CDR2 SYGVKD. This CDR3 is CAIRTGTSEQETQYF. For the CDR3, the DNA is TGTGCCATCAGGACCGGGACTAGCGAACAAGAGACCCAGTACTTC.

This clone appeared a few times. J is TRBJ2-1 and V is TRBV7-2; 11 positions agree with TRBD2. V gave up 7 bases and J gave up 4 bases; unmatched junction bases: 6. The CDR3 is 15 residues long. Per the germline V gene, CDR1 is SGHTA and CDR2 is FQGNSA. CDR3 sequence reads: CASTKTSGGYNEQFF. CDR3 in DNA: TGTGCCAGCACCAAAACTAGCGGGGGATACAATGAGCAGTTCTTC.

The chain is built from TRBV5-1 and TRBJ2-7; 10 bases are a match to TRBD1. The CDR3 is 16 residues long. Germline V gene sequence: CDR1 SGHRS, CDR2 YFSETQ. After removal of 6 bases from V and 1 base from J, the junction contained 10 bases not matched to a gene. The CDR3 loop reads CASTYSGTGVSYEQYF. The CDR3 DNA follows: TGCGCCAGCACATATTCCGGGACAGGGGTGTCCTACGAGCAGTACTTC.

A few counts support this clone. The V call is TRBV7-2, the J call TRBJ2-2, with 12 bases that match TRBD2. CDR3 length: 15 residues. V dropped 5 bases and J dropped 5; count of bases not matched to a gene: 3. CDR1 and CDR2 from the germline V gene are SGHTA and FQGNSA. The CDR3 DNA reads TGTGCCAGCAGCCGAGGGACTAGCGGGACCGGGGAGCTGTTTTTT. Amino acid sequence: CASSRGTSGTGELFF.

V usage is TRBV6-6 and J usage is TRBJ2-7, with 9 bases lining up with TRBD1. CDR3 length: 16 residues. Germline-derived CDR1 and CDR2 are MNHNY and SVGAGI (reference sequence). Unmatched junction bases numbered 13, after V lost 5 bases and J lost 5 bases. The CDR3 nucleotides read TGTGCCAGCAGTAGACCGTCCGGGACAGGGTACCACGAGCAGTACTTC. This encodes CASSRPSGTGYHEQYF.

The genes are TRBV9 and TRBJ2-2, with D possibly TRBD2 on 5 matching bases. Germline V gene sequence: CDR1 SGDLS, CDR2 YYNGEE. V was clipped by 0 bases and J by 6 bases, with 12 bases between them. The CDR3 loop spans 15 amino acids. In DNA form, the CDR3 reads TGTGCCAGCAGCGTAGGAAGCGGAGCTCCCGGGGAGCTGTTTTTT. It yields the protein CASSVGSGAPGELFF. Variable domain in full (rest from reference TRBV9 and TRBJ2-2): DSGVTQTPKHLITATGQRVTLRCSPRSGDLSVYWYQQSLDQGLQFLIQYYNGEERAKGNILERFSAQQFPDLHSELNLSSLELGDSALYFCASSVGSGAPGELFFGEGSRLTVL.